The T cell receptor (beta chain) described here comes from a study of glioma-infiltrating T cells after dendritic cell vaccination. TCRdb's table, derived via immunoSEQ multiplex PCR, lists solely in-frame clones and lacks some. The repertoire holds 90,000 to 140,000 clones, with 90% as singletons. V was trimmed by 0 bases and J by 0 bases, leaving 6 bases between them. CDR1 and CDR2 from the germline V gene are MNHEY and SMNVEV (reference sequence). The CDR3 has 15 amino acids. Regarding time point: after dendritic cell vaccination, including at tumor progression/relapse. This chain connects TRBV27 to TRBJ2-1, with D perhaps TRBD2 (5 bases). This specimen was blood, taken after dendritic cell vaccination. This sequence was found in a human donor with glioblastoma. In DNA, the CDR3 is TGTGCCAGCAGTTTATCAGGGAGCTCCTACAATGAGCAGTTCTTC. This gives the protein CASSLSGSSYNEQFF.